The T cell receptor (beta chain) described here comes from a study of T cells in Graves' hyperthyroidism and ophthalmopathy. Exclusion followed for patients with uncontrolled infection, other autoimmune disease, pregnancy or lactation. Based on clinical symptoms, serum thyroxine and TRAb, thyroid ultrasound and orbital computed tomography, diagnoses were reached. Study-level findings and limits: A model built on 13 V-J features separated ophthalmopathy from stable hyperthyroidism.

This clonotype was counted between two and nine times. No antigen is known for it. It was RNA transcripts that yielded the amplified TCR beta CDR3 regions. During a first-round RT-PCR of the TCR CDR3, the HTBI primer set was used. A single record per CDR3 protein comes from TCRdb applying MiXCR to the multiplex PCR reads. The table lists a few hundred thousand distinct CDR3 sequences, just over 45% of them singletons, with more than 7% in the top ten. CDR1 is LGHDT and CDR2 is YNNKEL in the germline V gene (reference sequence). Trimming stripped 0 bases from V and 4 bases from J, with 9 bases between. This CDR3 contains 14 residues.

The V call is TRBV3-1, the J call TRBJ1-1; D not resolved. The clonotype comes from a woman aged 18-29 years with Graves' hyperthyroidism. Source material: peripheral blood or thyroid tissue (not recorded which). In nucleotides, the CDR3 is TGTGCCAGCAGCCAAGATGCGGAGGGCACTGAAGCTTTCTTT. It is translated as CASSQDAEGTEAFF.